The 8 T cell receptor beta chains listed next were all sequenced from one sample in a study of OX40 agonist ivuxolimab in advanced cancers. The method was immunoSEQ multiplex PCR; TCRdb's version includes in-frame clones alone and lacks a portion of them. The sample includes around 100,000 clones, about 86% of them seen just once. The starting material was CD4+ or CD8+ T cells sorted from blood, obtained in a trial of the OX40 agonist ivuxolimab. These receptors originate from an adult with an advanced solid tumor such as melanoma, head and neck, liver or kidney cancer.

This clone was seen only a few times. The V and J genes are TRBV5-1 and TRBJ2-5; the D gene is possibly TRBD2 (6 bases). V gave up 1 base and J gave up 5 bases, with 12 bases separating them. Germline CDR1 and CDR2: SGHRS and YFSETQ. The CDR3 is made up of 14 amino acids. CDR3 sequence: CASSLRFAGETQYF. In nucleotides, the CDR3 is TGCGCCAGCAGCTTGCGGTTTGCGGGGGAGACCCAGTACTTC.

This chain links TRBV5-1 with TRBJ1-1; TRBD1 agrees at 9 bases. CDR3 length equals 16 residues. The germline gives CDR1 SGHRS, CDR2 YFSETQ. V trimming: 0 bases; J trimming: 1 base; junction bases outside the gene matches: 4. The CDR3 loop is CASSLGTGARNTEAFF. CDR3 coding DNA: TGCGCCAGCAGCTTGGGGACAGGGGCGAGGAACACTGAAGCTTTCTTT.

This chain connects TRBV7-2 to TRBJ2-7; TRBD1 might be the D (6 bases). V was trimmed by 5 bases and J by 3 bases, leaving 8 bases between them. Germline CDR1 and CDR2: SGHTA and FQGNSA. The CDR3 spans 12 residues. The CDR3 spells CASSAQGYEQYF. CDR3 DNA sequence: TGTGCCAGCAGCGCACAGGGCTACGAGCAGTACTTC.

This clone was observed many times. V usage is TRBV11-2 and J usage is TRBJ2-7; a possible D gene is TRBD1 (6 bases). Germline V lookup: CDR1 SGHAT, CDR2 FQNNGV. The CDR3 sequence is 11 residues long. V was clipped by 4 bases and J by 11 bases, with 12 bases between them. The chain's CDR3 is CASSSYRDKYF. In DNA form, the CDR3 reads TGTGCCAGCAGCTCCTACAGGGATAAGTACTTC.

The chain links TRBV7-9 to TRBJ1-2, with D possibly matching TRBD1 (6 bases). This CDR3 is 16 amino acids long. Germline CDR1 and CDR2: SEHNR and FQNEAQ (reference sequence). Trimming took off 5 bases at V and 4 bases at J, with 20 bases between the two ends. The CDR3 reads CASSARGWTAVYGYTF. CDR3 coding DNA: TGTGCCAGCAGCGCACGGGGTTGGACAGCTGTCTATGGCTACACCTTC.

This clone was counted between two and nine times. CDR3 in DNA: TGTGCCAGCGGACAGAACTATGGCTACACCTTC. It translates to CASGQNYGYTF. The chain carries TRBV2 and TRBJ1-2; tentatively, D is TRBD1 (6 bases). V gave up 8 bases and J gave up 2 bases, with 6 bases separating them. Germline CDR1 reads SNHLY; CDR2 reads FYNNEI. This CDR3 has 11 residues.

The chain employs TRBV5-6 and TRBJ1-4; 8 bases agree with TRBD1. Germline V CDR1 and CDR2: SGHDT, YYEEEE. Unmatched junction bases numbered 11, after V lost 2 bases and J lost 2 bases. CDR3 length: 18 residues. The CDR3 is CASSFMEAGGSTNEKLFF. The CDR3 DNA is TGTGCCAGCAGCTTTATGGAGGCAGGGGGCTCTACTAATGAAAAACTGTTTTTT.

This clone was seen once. This rearrangement joins TRBV7-9 to TRBJ2-3, with D tentatively TRBD2 (6 bases). V gave up 8 bases and J gave up 9 bases, with 24 bases separating them. Germline CDR1 and CDR2: SEHNR and FQNEAQ (reference sequence). The CDR3 is 15 amino acids. The CDR3, as DNA: TGTGCCAGCTTCACTAACGGAGCCCGCGGGGAGACGCAGTATTTT. This encodes CASFTNGARGETQYF.